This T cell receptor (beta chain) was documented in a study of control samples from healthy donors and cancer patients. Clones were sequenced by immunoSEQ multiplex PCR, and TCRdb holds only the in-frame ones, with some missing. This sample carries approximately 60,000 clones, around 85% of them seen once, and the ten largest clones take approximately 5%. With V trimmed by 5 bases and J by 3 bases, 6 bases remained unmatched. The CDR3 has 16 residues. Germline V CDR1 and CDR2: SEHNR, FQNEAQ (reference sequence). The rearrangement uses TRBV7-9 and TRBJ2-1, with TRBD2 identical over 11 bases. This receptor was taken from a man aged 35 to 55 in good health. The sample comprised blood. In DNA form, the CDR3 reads TGTGCCAGCAGCCCATTAGCGGGAGGGAACTACAATGAGCAGTTCTTC. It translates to CASSPLAGGNYNEQFF.